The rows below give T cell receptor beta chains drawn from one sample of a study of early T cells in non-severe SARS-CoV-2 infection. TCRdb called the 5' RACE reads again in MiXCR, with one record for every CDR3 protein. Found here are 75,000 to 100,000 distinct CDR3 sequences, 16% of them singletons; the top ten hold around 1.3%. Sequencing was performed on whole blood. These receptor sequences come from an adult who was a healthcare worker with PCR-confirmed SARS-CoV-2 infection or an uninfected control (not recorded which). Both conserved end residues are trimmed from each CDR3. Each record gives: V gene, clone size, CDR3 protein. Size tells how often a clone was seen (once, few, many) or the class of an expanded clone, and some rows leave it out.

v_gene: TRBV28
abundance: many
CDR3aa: ASSFERAAHTDTQY

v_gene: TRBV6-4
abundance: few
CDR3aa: ASRVGTGANTEAF

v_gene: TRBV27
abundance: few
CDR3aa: ASSLLGLAIFTDTQY

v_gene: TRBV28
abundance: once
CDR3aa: ASSHRAGQPQH

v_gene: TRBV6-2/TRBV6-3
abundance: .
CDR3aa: ASSPLAGVSYEQY

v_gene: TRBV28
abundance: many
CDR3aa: ASSLNYEQY

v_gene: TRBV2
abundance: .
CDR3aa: ASTPGLINTGELF

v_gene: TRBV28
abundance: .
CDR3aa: ATKISTEAF

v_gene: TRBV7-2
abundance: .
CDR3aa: ASSLWLSTEAF

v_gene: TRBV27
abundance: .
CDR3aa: ASSGAGEGYEQY

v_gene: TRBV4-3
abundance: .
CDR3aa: ASSPTVGWKGTGELF

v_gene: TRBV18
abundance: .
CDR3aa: ASSPYPAGPARGANEKLF

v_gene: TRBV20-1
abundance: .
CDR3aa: SARDRRNTEAF

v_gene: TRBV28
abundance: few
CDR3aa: ASSPQGDEQF

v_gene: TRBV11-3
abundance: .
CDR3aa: ASSLDHGRNTEAF

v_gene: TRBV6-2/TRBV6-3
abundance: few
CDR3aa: ASSLRQGNEQY

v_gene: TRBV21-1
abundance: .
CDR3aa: ASSKGIYGANVLT

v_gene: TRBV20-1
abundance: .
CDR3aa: SANVPGRGADTQY

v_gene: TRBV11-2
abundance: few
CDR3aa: ASSGLAGGTGELF

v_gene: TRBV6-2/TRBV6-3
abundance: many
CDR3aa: ASSYSNAPSDTQY

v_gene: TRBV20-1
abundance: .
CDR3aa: SASNAGRVYGYT

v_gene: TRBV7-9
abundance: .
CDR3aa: ASSLETGSPLH

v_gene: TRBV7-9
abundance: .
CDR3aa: ASPPGGQGPEAF

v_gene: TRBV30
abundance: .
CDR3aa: AWSGETQY

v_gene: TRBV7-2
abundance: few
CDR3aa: ASRSGYGTDTQY

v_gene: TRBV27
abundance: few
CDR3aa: ASSPYIGDSPLH

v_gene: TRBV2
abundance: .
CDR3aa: ASSKIGQDYGYT

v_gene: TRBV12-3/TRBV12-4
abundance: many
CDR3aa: ASNAHGANVLT

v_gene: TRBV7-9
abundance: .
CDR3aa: ASSRITDRHNEQF

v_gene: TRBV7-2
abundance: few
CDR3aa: ASSPRGAQGAKGYT

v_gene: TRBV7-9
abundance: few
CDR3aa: ASSPRREMNTEAF

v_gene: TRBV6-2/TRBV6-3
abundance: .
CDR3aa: ASSPLLGASHRTEAF

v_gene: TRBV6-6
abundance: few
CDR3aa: ASSEGTGDQPQH

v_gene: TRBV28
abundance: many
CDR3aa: ASSRDGGSYNEQF

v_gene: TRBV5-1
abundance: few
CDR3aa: ASSLSSNTGELF

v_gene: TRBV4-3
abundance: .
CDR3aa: ASSQDRDPAYEQY

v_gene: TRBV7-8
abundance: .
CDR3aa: ASSLRDPANTGELF

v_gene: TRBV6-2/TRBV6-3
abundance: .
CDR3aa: ASSYAPQGTEGYT

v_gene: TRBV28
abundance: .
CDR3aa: ASSLGGTSYTQY